This TCR beta chain was retrieved from a study of multiple sclerosis patients with progressive multifocal leukoencephalopathy. After removal of 3 bases from V and 3 bases from J, the junction contained 7 bases not matched to a gene. From germline, CDR1 is SGHRS and CDR2 YFSETQ. This CDR3 region has 16 residues. Time point indicated: 5 to 6 months of natalizumab therapy. The study, taken as a whole, reports: Lower normalized Shannon entropy suggested reduced TRB diversity in most PML patients. PML-onset expanded TRB clones were detectable before and during natalizumab therapy. The findings' link to JC virus versus immunocompromise remained uncertain.

Concerning this clone itself: Its antigen is unknown.

Produced via immunoSEQ multiplex PCR; TCRdb's table is partial and in-frame only. The sample contains tens of thousands of clones, roughly 90% of which appear only once. Sample: PBMCs, taken from a patient treated with natalizumab. The J gene is TRBJ2-2, the V gene TRBV5-1; 8 nucleotides agree with TRBD2. The source of this sequence is a human donor with multiple sclerosis. CDR3 sequence: CASSWAAGGDTGELFF. CDR3 sequence (DNA): TGCGCCAGCAGCTGGGCCGCGGGAGGAGACACCGGGGAGCTGTTTTTT.